Each of the 21 T cell receptor beta chains below was sequenced from the same sample in a study of shared clonotypes between healthy human individuals. TCRdb's copy holds only in-frame clones and misses some; the assay was immunoSEQ multiplex PCR. The sample yields 1.5 million to 2.5 million clones, about 95% seen once. The naive CD8 subset, CD45RO-negative cells positively selected for CCR7, excluded terminally differentiated effector memory CD45RA+ cells. Sequencing was done on a sample of naive CD8+ T cells sorted from blood. Receptors originate from a man younger than 35 in good health.

V and J are TRBV13 and TRBJ2-3, with TRBD2 matching 9 bases. Germline assignment: CDR1 PRHDT and CDR2 FYEKMQ (reference sequence). With 5 bases clipped from V and 5 bases from J, the junction kept 11 bases outside the gene matches. The CDR3 loop spans 16 amino acids. CDR3 loop: CASSLSSGDPGDTQYF. As DNA, the CDR3 is TGTGCCAGCAGCCTCTCTAGCGGGGACCCGGGAGATACGCAGTATTTT.

The V and J genes are TRBV27 and TRBJ2-1; 9 bases are shared with TRBD1. CDR3 length: 21 amino acids. The V gene end was trimmed by 5 bases and the J gene end by 2 bases; junction bases not matched to a gene: 22. Germline CDR1 MNHEY, CDR2 SMNVEV (reference sequence). CDR3 nucleotides: TGTGCCAGCAGTCTTGTGCCGGAACAGGGGGCCTCCCATTCGCCCTACAATGAGCAGTTCTTC. It yields the protein CASSLVPEQGASHSPYNEQFF.

The chain has TRBV25-1 and TRBJ2-5; D is perhaps TRBD1 or TRBD2 (5 bases each). Germline-derived CDR1 and CDR2 are MGHDK and SYGVNS. Trimming took off 5 bases at V and 11 bases at J, with 15 bases between the two ends. The CDR3 contains 12 residues. The CDR3 sequence: CASSLGKGEQYF. The DNA for the CDR3 is TGTGCCAGCAGTTTGGGGAAAGGGGAGCAGTACTTC.

This sequence joins TRBV2 and TRBJ2-3, with 8 bases matching TRBD2. Looked up from germline, CDR1 is SNHLY and CDR2 is FYNNEI. CDR3 length equals 15 residues. V trimming: 6 bases; J trimming: 2 bases; junction bases outside the gene matches: 7. Here the CDR3 DNA reads TGTGCCAGCAGCGGACTAGCTCTAGACACAGATACGCAGTATTTT. Translation gives CASSGLALDTDTQYF.

The chain combines TRBV27 with TRBJ2-2, with D maybe TRBD2 (6 bases). The CDR3 totals 16 residues. V lost 0 bases, J lost 7 bases, and 15 bases lay in between. CDR1 and CDR2 (germline): MNHEY, SMNVEV (reference sequence). CDR3 nucleotides: TGTGCCAGCAGTTTATCGTACTTCGGGAGCGGCGGGGAGCTGTTTTTT. This translates into CASSLSYFGSGGELFF.

The chain recombines TRBV7-9 with TRBJ2-2, with 7 bases identical to TRBD1. The germline V gene has CDR1 SEHNR and CDR2 FQNEAQ (reference sequence). The CDR3 is made up of 16 amino acids. The V segment lost 4 bases and the J segment 2 bases; nucleotides outside the gene matches: 7. The CDR3 DNA reads as TGTGCCAGCAGCTCTCGGACAGGAGGTAACACCGGGGAGCTGTTTTTT. Translation: CASSSRTGGNTGELFF.

This clone was seen just once. This same CDR3 is encoded by further DNA sequences in the sample. The chain has TRBV6-5 and TRBJ2-7; D may be TRBD1 (5 bases). Germline-derived CDR1 and CDR2 are MNHEY and SVGAGI. V was trimmed by 6 bases and J by 2 bases, leaving 11 bases between them. The CDR3 length is 13 residues. In DNA, the CDR3 is TGTGCCAGCAGCCTAGACAGAACCTACGAGCAGTACTTC. Encoded protein: CASSLDRTYEQYF.

The V gene is TRBV15, the J gene TRBJ2-1, with D maybe TRBD2 (6 bases). The V end lost 7 bases, the J end lost 5 bases, and 15 bases lay between the germline ends. The CDR3 length is 14 residues. Germline lookup yields CDR1 LNHNV and CDR2 YYDKDF (reference sequence). In DNA form, the CDR3 reads TGTGCCACCACCCCGAGGCGGGGAAACAATGAGCAGTTCTTC. It encodes CATTPRRGNNEQFF.

The J gene is TRBJ2-3, the V gene TRBV11-3; a weak D match, TRBD2 (5 bases). CDR1 is SGHNT and CDR2 is YENEEA in the germline V gene. V lost 0 bases to trimming and J lost 0 bases, with 7 bases between them. The CDR3 spans 15 residues. The CDR3 DNA reads as TGTGCCAGCAGCTTAGAAGCTAGCAGCACAGATACGCAGTATTTT. Its protein product is CASSLEASSTDTQYF.

With regard to this clone: The sample carries other DNA sequences with the same CDR3. The chain recombines TRBV9 with TRBJ2-7; TRBD1 might be the D (5 bases). Trimming took off 0 bases at V and 1 base at J, with 11 bases between the two ends. The CDR3 spans 15 residues. Germline CDR1 and CDR2: SGDLS and YYNGEE. This CDR3 is CASSVGQGLSYEQYF. DNA for the CDR3: TGTGCCAGCAGCGTAGGGCAGGGATTATCCTACGAGCAGTACTTC. Together with reference TRBV9 and TRBJ2-7, the CDR3 gives the full variable domain: DSGVTQTPKHLITATGQRVTLRCSPRSGDLSVYWYQQSLDQGLQFLIQYYNGEERAKGNILERFSAQQFPDLHSELNLSSLELGDSALYFCASSVGQGLSYEQYFGPGTRLTVT.

As concerns this clone: Other DNA sequences in this specimen translate into the identical CDR3. This chain uses TRBV7-9 with TRBJ2-7, with TRBD2 as a possible D gene (6 bases). Germline loops: CDR1 SEHNR, CDR2 FQNEAQ (reference sequence). CDR3 size: 15 residues. Trimming took off 3 bases at V and 2 bases at J, with 14 bases between the two ends. CDR3 protein: CASSFGLGEAYEQYF. DNA of the CDR3: TGTGCCAGCAGCTTTGGGTTGGGGGAGGCCTACGAGCAGTACTTC.

The rearrangement uses TRBV21-1 and TRBJ2-2; the table calls TRBD1, which could not be checked here. TRBV21-1 is termed a pseudogene. CDR3 length: 16 amino acids. This CDR3 reads CASSRYRVGDTGELFF. In DNA, the CDR3 is TGTGCCAGCAGCCGGTACAGGGTTGGAGACACCGGGGAGCTGTTTTTT.

As regards this clone: The same CDR3 also results from other DNA sequences found in this sample. This rearrangement joins TRBV2 to TRBJ1-1; D perhaps matches TRBD1 (6 bases). V lost 6 bases to trimming and J lost 0 bases, with 8 bases between them. Looked up from germline, CDR1 is SNHLY and CDR2 is FYNNEI. There are 13 residues in the CDR3. This chain's CDR3 is CASRDSMNTEAFF. CDR3 nucleotide sequence: TGTGCCAGCAGGGACAGCATGAACACTGAAGCTTTCTTT.

In DNA, the CDR3 is TGTGCCAGTAGTGTGACTAGCGGCGGGACGGATGAGCAGTTCTTC. Its translation is CASSVTSGGTDEQFF. The chain recombines TRBV19 with TRBJ2-1; 9 bases match TRBD2. Germline CDR1 LNHDA, CDR2 SQIVND (reference sequence). The length of the CDR3 is 15 residues. J lost 8 bases, V lost 5 bases, and 10 bases had no gene match. Based on the CDR3 plus reference TRBV19 and TRBJ2-1, the full variable domain is DGGITQSPKYLFRKEGQNVTLSCEQNLNHDAMYWYRQDPGQGLRLIYYSQIVNDFQKGDIAEGYSVSREKKESFPLTVTSAQKNPTAFYLCASSVTSGGTDEQFFGPGTRLTVL.

This chain links TRBV7-3 with TRBJ2-3, with no clear D. This CDR3 is built from 13 residues. Trimming stripped 1 base from V and 4 bases from J, with 6 bases between. The germline V gene has CDR1 SGHTA and CDR2 FQGTGA. The CDR3 sequence: CASSLIGADTQYF. The CDR3 DNA follows: TGTGCCAGCAGCTTAATTGGTGCAGATACGCAGTATTTT.

This clone was recorded once. The chain is built from TRBV6-5 and TRBJ2-1; 11 bases are shared with TRBD2. This CDR3 is 14 amino acids long. Germline values: CDR1 MNHEY, CDR2 SVGAGI. J was trimmed by 8 bases and V by 2 bases; bases with no gene match: 2. The CDR3 nucleotides are TGTGCCAGCAGTTACCTAGCGGGAGGCTATGAGCAGTTCTTC. It codes for CASSYLAGGYEQFF.

The chain combines TRBV5-1 with TRBJ1-1; the match to TRBD1 covers 7 bases. There are 16 residues in the CDR3. The J segment lost 0 bases and the V segment lost 0 bases, leaving 5 bases of the junction unmatched. Germline CDR1 is SGHRS and CDR2 is YFSETQ. The chain's CDR3 is CASSLEGAFMNTEAFF. CDR3 DNA sequence: TGCGCCAGCAGCTTGGAGGGGGCCTTCATGAACACTGAAGCTTTCTTT.

The CDR3 sequence: CASSSTMRREGIPQETQYF. CDR3 nucleotide sequence: TGTGCCAGCAGCTCAACAATGAGGCGGGAGGGCATCCCTCAAGAGACCCAGTACTTC. The chain employs TRBV7-9 and TRBJ2-5; 9 bases align to TRBD2. Germline V lookup: CDR1 SEHNR, CDR2 FQNEAQ (reference sequence). The V segment lost 4 bases and the J segment 2 bases; nucleotides outside the gene matches: 17. The CDR3 extends over 19 amino acids.

As concerns this clone: The junction differs from germline at one of its ends, possibly a read error. The chain has TRBV9 and TRBJ2-1, with TRBD2 matching 7 bases. The germline V gene has CDR1 SGDLS and CDR2 YYNGEE. The CDR3 has 13 amino acids. The CDR3 protein is CASSVGRVGEQFF. In nucleotides, the CDR3 is TGTGCCAGCAGTGTAGGGAGGGTGGGTGAGCAGTTCTTC.

This sequence joins TRBV13 and TRBJ2-2, with 10 nucleotides matching TRBD2. Germline V gene lookup returns CDR1 PRHDT and CDR2 FYEKMQ (reference sequence). The junction had 14 bases not matched to a gene; V was cut back by 5 bases and J by 5 bases. The CDR3 is 18 residues long. CDR3 in amino acids: CASSPLYLTSGRTGELFF. In DNA, the CDR3 is TGTGCCAGCAGCCCTCTGTATTTGACTAGCGGGCGGACCGGGGAGCTGTTTTTT.

Concerning this clone: Different DNA sequences within this sample yield the same CDR3. The chain uses TRBV7-8 and TRBJ2-7, with D possibly being TRBD1 (6 bases). Trimming shortened V by 1 base and J by 4 bases, and 11 bases separated the two germline ends. This CDR3 is built from 14 residues. CDR1 and CDR2 from the germline V gene are SGHVS and FQNEAQ. The CDR3 DNA reads as TGTGCCAGCAGCTTAGTCGGGACAACTTACGAGCAGTACTTC. It is translated as CASSLVGTTYEQYF.